Sequencing of this T cell receptor beta chain was carried out in a study of long-term antiretroviral therapy in people with HIV (dated by TCRdb to 2021 to 2024). Concerning the study at large: Collection of the earliest samples took place about a decade ahead of the 2015 WHO recommendation for immediate ART, at a time when ART was typically delayed until CD4 counts fell. This retrospective serial study examined whether starting ART and sustained HIV suppression were associated with changes in the composition and diversity of the TRB repertoire in peripheral blood. From some 30 adults with confirmed HIV infection, the cohort provided 192 cryopreserved PBMC samples, gathered serially across a mean of about six years (range 1-12). Of the 30 participants with HIV, 10 to 11 were female. No cross-contamination during QIAcube processing turned up in test extractions that ran a monoclonal T-cell line alongside about 30 polyclonal samples.

CDR1 and CDR2, per the germline V gene (reference sequence), are SGHNT and YYREEE. The junction shows trimming of 0 bases on V and 3 bases on J, and the gene matches do not reach 2 bases of it. The CDR3 spans 14 residues, from the cysteine through the phenylalanine. The kept DNA is CDR3 alone, 42 bases in frame from the first base. To be included, a participant needed at least one PBMC sample from before ART initiation plus at least two post-ART samples. Treatment was received in the United States of America by all participants with HIV. Before DNA extraction, cryopreserved samples containing roughly 0.9-10 million PBMC were thawed and washed. At the time of the earliest PBMC sample, participants with HIV were aged between about 20 and 54 years. PBMC samples from each participant spanned 1-4 timepoints before ART initiation and 2-8 timepoints after ART initiation, with a median of 7 samples. For every participant, serial HIV viral load, CD4+ T-cell count, ART history and demographic data were obtained. Genomic DNA was extracted from unsorted PBMC with a Qiagen kit on a QIAcube, processed in batches of 12 samples.

General conclusions and limits of the study: Because PBMC availability was limited, only the TCR beta chain was sequenced, with no alpha chain pairing. A significant increase in TRB diversity was found to be associated with ART initiation, although TRB diversity was observed to remain significantly below that of transplant donor controls even after long-term ART. Expanded TRB clones identified before ART initiation dominated the repertoire across all time points, though the dominance fluctuated and decreased in many PLHIV after ART. Unsorted PBMC were profiled instead of sorted CD4+ and CD8+ T cells because pre-ART samples had limited cell numbers. The samples were dated from the mid-2000s to the late 2010s, and the ART regimens that were used may be less effective than current ART regimens. CDR3 length ranges in HIV repertoires were narrower than in controls, and network structure suggested an antigen-experienced repertoire with only a slight naive shift after ART. No data were available on ART adherence, viral resistance or therapy changes, limiting inferences about post-ART repertoire changes.

The immunoSEQ hsTCRB v3.0 assay was used at survey level resolution to sequence the TRB variable region. TRB sequencing targeted a depth of roughly 35,000-50,000 T-cell genomes per sample. An Illumina MiSeq with a v3 150-cycle kit was used to sequence the pooled TRB libraries. In the paper's pipeline: Repertoire analysis was performed in R inside a reproducible Nextflow workflow that covered QC, data transformation and analysis. LymphoSeq2, an R package for AIRR-Seq data exploration, was used to implement custom analyses. A few samples that produced fewer than 5000 total TRB sequences were removed, so about 200 HIV repertoires were analyzed. Among the 188 retained HIV repertoires, approximately 57 were collected before ART initiation and approximately 130 were collected after ART initiation. Repertoires were downsampled to 5000 TRB nucleotide sequences, and summary statistics were averaged over 100 downsampling iterations. Only TRB sequences with CDR3 regions of at least seven amino acids were retained for analysis. A Shannon entropy-derived clonality score and the Gini coefficient were used to measure diversity. In the repertoire networks, any two of the top 5000 CDR3 amino acid sequences were connected whenever the two sequences differed by an edit distance of one. GLIPH2 predicted antigen specificity groups and MHC restriction for TRB CDR3 amino acid sequences. CDR3 amino acid sequences were matched against VDJdb and McPAS-TCR to flag known CMV, EBV, HIV or tissue antigen associations. Pre-ART, post-ART and control groups were compared with Wilcoxon signed-rank tests and Holm-Bonferroni correction. The table was pulled from immuneACCESS by TCRdb, which kept in-frame rearrangements only. Such tables lose some clones; where checked, under half of the loss comes from unresolved V genes, and the rest has no known cause. The DNA gave D and trimming, while V, J and clone size come from that table. Present in this sample are about 48,000 clones, about 81% of which were seen just once. The ten largest clones represent 2.5% to 3.5% of the sample.

Concerning this clone: The antigen it binds to is not known. Within one base of it there is no much larger clone, and no base qualities were kept. The same CDR3 can be traced to other DNA sequences in this sample.

Sequencing used unsorted PBMCs, obtained 0.8 years after starting antiretroviral therapy. The chain links TRBV5-4 with TRBJ2-7; TRBD1 lines up with 8 middle nucleotides. The clonotype was recovered from a woman aged 18-35 years with HIV. In nucleotides, the sequence is TGTGCCAGCAGCTTGGGACAGGGGAGCTACGAGCAGTACTTC. This encodes CASSLGQGSYEQYF. The CDR3, completed at both ends by the reference TRBV5-4 and TRBJ2-7 genes, gives the full variable domain ETGVTQSPTHLIKTRGQQVTLRCSSQSGHNTVSWYQQALGQGPQFIFQYYREEENGRGNFPPRFSGLQFPNYSSELNVNALELDDSALYLCASSLGQGSYEQYFGPGTRLTVT.